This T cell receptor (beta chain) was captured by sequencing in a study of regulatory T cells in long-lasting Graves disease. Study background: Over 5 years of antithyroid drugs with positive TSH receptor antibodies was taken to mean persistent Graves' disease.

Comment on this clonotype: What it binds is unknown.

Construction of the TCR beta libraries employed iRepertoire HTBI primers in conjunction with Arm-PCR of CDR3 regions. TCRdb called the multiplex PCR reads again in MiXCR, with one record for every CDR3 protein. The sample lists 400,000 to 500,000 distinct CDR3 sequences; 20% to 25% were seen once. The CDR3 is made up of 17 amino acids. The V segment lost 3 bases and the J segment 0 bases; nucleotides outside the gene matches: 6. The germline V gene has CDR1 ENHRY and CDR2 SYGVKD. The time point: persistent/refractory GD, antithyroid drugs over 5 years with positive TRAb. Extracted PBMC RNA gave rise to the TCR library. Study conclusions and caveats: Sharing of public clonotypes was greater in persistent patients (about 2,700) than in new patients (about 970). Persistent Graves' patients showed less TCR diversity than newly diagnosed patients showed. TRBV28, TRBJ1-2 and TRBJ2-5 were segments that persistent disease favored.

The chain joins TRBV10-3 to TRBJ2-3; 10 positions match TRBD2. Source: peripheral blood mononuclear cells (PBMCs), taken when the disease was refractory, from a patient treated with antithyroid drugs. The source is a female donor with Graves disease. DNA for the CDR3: TGTGCCATCAGTGACTTACCGACTAGCGGGAGCACAGATACGCAGTATTTT. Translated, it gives CAISDLPTSGSTDTQYF.